This T cell receptor (beta chain) was captured in a study of T-cell memory formation after mild COVID-19. For this clonotype: Antigen specificity is unknown.

TCRdb recomputed calls from the 5' RACE reads with MiXCR, one row per CDR3 protein. The repertoire includes hundreds of thousands of distinct CDR3 sequences, around 14% of them detected once, and roughly 22% sits in the top ten. The CDR3 is made up of 14 amino acids. Germline V lookup: CDR1 SGHTA, CDR2 FQGNSA. Trimming left V 6 bases short and J 1 base short, with 11 bases between. Whole-study results and caveats: There were some responding clones in pre-infection memory, which suggested that cross-reactive memory had joined.

The sequenced sample consisted of PBMCs or a T cell subset sorted from them (not recorded which). The origin of this receptor is a young man who had mild COVID-19 (a few samples of this study predate the infection). Cell type and time point are not known. The rearrangement joins TRBV7-2 to TRBJ2-3, with D possibly being TRBD1 (5 bases). DNA of the CDR3: TGTGCCAGCAGGGTACAGGTGGGCACAGATACGCAGTATTTT. This gives the protein CASRVQVGTDTQYF.